These 23 T cell receptor beta chains share one sample of origin, sequenced in a study of cytomegalovirus exposure and HLA in healthy donors. PCR was performed using 60 Vbeta and 13 Jbeta primers. Clones were sequenced by immunoSEQ multiplex PCR, and TCRdb holds only the in-frame ones, with some missing. Of about 43,000 clones listed, 50% to 75% are singletons. The sample consisted of PBMCs. Receptors were obtained from a human donor in good health.

The V gene is TRBV7-2, the J gene TRBJ2-7; D is uncertain. Looked up from germline, CDR1 is SGHTA and CDR2 is FQGNSA. This CDR3 spans 14 amino acids. Trimming left V 2 bases short and J 0 bases short, with 8 bases between. The CDR3 spells CASSLIPGSYEQYF. The CDR3 coding sequence is TGTGCCAGCAGCTTAATTCCGGGCTCCTACGAGCAGTACTTC.

The gene calls are TRBV7-9 and TRBJ2-7, with 7 bases lining up with TRBD1. The V segment lost 5 bases and the J segment 0 bases; nucleotides outside the gene matches: 4. This CDR3 comprises 14 residues. Germline CDR1 SEHNR, CDR2 FQNEAQ (reference sequence). CDR3 sequence: CASSPQGYSYEQYF. In DNA form, the CDR3 reads TGTGCCAGCAGCCCACAGGGGTACTCCTACGAGCAGTACTTC.

This chain joins TRBV25-1 and TRBJ2-3, with D maybe TRBD2 (5 bases). The CDR3 runs 16 residues. V was trimmed by 2 bases and J by 5 bases, leaving 17 bases between them. In germline, CDR1 is MGHDK, CDR2 SYGVNS. The CDR3 coding sequence is TGTGCCAGCAGTGAAAAGGCGGGCCGTCCCCAAGATACGCAGTATTTT. Encoded protein: CASSEKAGRPQDTQYF.

This clone was picked up one time. The genes are TRBV5-1 and TRBJ2-7; possible D gene TRBD1, 6 bases. Trimming shortened V by 4 bases and J by 0 bases, and 11 bases separated the two germline ends. CDR1 and CDR2 from the germline V gene are SGHRS and YFSETQ. The CDR3 consists of 14 residues. This chain's CDR3 is CASSPDRPSYEQYF. CDR3 DNA sequence: TGCGCCAGCAGCCCGGACAGACCCTCCTACGAGCAGTACTTC.

The J gene is TRBJ1-5, the V gene TRBV28; D remains ambiguous. The CDR3 runs 12 residues. V was shortened by 4 bases and J by 7 bases, with 8 bases between the two germline ends. CDR1 is MDHEN and CDR2 is SYDVKM in the germline V gene. The CDR3 bases are TGTGCCAGCAGTTCACCACAGCAGCCCCAGCATTTT. It is translated as CASSSPQQPQHF.

V is TRBV9 and J is TRBJ2-1, with 10 bases matching TRBD2. This CDR3 contains 15 residues. Looked up from germline, CDR1 is SGDLS and CDR2 is YYNGEE. Losses at the gene ends were 2 bases for V and 6 bases for J; bases not matched to a gene: 5. Written as DNA, the CDR3 is TGTGCCAGCAGCGTTAAGGGACTAGCGTTCAATGAGCAGTTCTTC. It encodes CASSVKGLAFNEQFF.

The J gene is TRBJ1-3, the V gene TRBV10-3, with 7 nucleotides matching TRBD1. Germline loops: CDR1 ENHRY, CDR2 SYGVKD. The CDR3 spans 20 residues. V lost 4 bases, J lost 4 bases, and 22 bases stayed unmatched. Here the CDR3 reads CAISATWTGFGMRSGNTIYF. CDR3 nucleotides: TGTGCCATCAGTGCCACCTGGACAGGATTCGGGATGAGGTCCGGAAACACCATATATTTT.

This clone was counted a few times. The V gene is TRBV4-1, the J gene TRBJ1-2; possible D gene TRBD1, 5 bases. The V gene lost 1 base and the J gene lost 4 bases, with 13 bases spanning the gap. CDR3 length equals 15 residues. Germline values: CDR1 MGHRA, CDR2 YSYEKL. CDR3 coding DNA: TGCGCCAGCAGCCAAGGGGGTTGGGGGGGCTATGGCTACACCTTC. It specifies CASSQGGWGGYGYTF.

This rearrangement joins TRBV11-1 to TRBJ2-1; 8 positions match TRBD2. Germline CDR1 is SGHAT and CDR2 is FQDESV (reference sequence). Trimming cost V 2 bases and J 3 bases; bases outside gene matches: 12. The CDR3 is made up of 18 amino acids. This chain's CDR3 is CASSLPPPWRGVYNEQFF. As DNA, the CDR3 is TGTGCCAGCAGCTTACCGCCCCCCTGGCGGGGGGTCTACAATGAGCAGTTCTTC.

The chain employs TRBV2 and TRBJ2-2; 8 bases map to TRBD1. Germline CDR1 SNHLY, CDR2 FYNNEI. CDR3 length equals 14 residues. V dropped 3 bases and J dropped 6; count of bases not matched to a gene: 3. The CDR3 region is CASSEGRGPGELFF. The CDR3 DNA sequence: TGTGCCAGCAGTGAGGGCAGGGGGCCCGGGGAGCTGTTTTTT.

For the CDR3, the DNA is TGTGCCAGTAGTGTACAGGGGGGGGATTCACCCCTCCACTTT. It encodes CASSVQGGDSPLHF. J is TRBJ1-6 and V is TRBV19; TRBD1 matches at 8 bases. V shed 5 bases, J shed 8 bases, and the junction held 5 bases outside the gene matches. The CDR3 is made up of 14 amino acids. The germline gives CDR1 LNHDA, CDR2 SQIVND (reference sequence).

This clone has only one observation. This rearrangement joins TRBV7-2 to TRBJ1-2; the match to TRBD1 covers 9 bases. J lost 4 bases, V lost 5 bases, and 8 bases had no gene match. This CDR3 is 15 amino acids long. Germline CDR1 reads SGHTA; CDR2 reads FQGNSA. CDR3 amino acids: CASSPRTGDSYGYTF. CDR3 coding DNA: TGTGCCAGCAGCCCTCGGACAGGGGATAGCTATGGCTACACCTTC. Full variable domain (missing parts from reference TRBV7-2 and TRBJ1-2): GAGVSQSPSNKVTEKGKDVELRCDPISGHTALYWYRQSLGQGLEFLIYFQGNSAPDKSGLPSDRFSAERTGGSVSTLTIQRTQQEDSAVYLCASSPRTGDSYGYTFGSGTRLTVV.

This clone was observed once. Written as DNA, the CDR3 is TGTGCCAGCAGCGTAGCGGGGGGGCCAGCGTTCTCCTACGAGCAGTACTTC. It is translated as CASSVAGGPAFSYEQYF. This chain connects TRBV9 to TRBJ2-7; 8 nucleotides align to TRBD2. CDR1 and CDR2 (germline): SGDLS, YYNGEE. Germline trimming cut 0 bases from V and 0 bases from J; bases unmatched to any gene: 8. The CDR3 sequence is 17 residues long.

The CDR3 coding sequence is TGTGCCTGGAGTGTAGTACAGGTGGATGGCTACACCTTC. Translating gives CAWSVVQVDGYTF. This chain uses TRBV30 with TRBJ1-2, with D tentatively TRBD1 (5 bases). Germline V lookup: CDR1 GTSNPN, CDR2 SVGIG (reference sequence). Trimming took 0 bases from V and 6 from J, leaving 11 bases between them. This CDR3 spans 13 amino acids.

The chain has TRBV12-5 and TRBJ1-2; TRBD1 matches at 9 bases. Looked up from germline, CDR1 is LGHNT and CDR2 is FRNRAP. The CDR3 runs 16 residues. Trimming at V came to 6 bases and at J to 2 bases, leaving 10 bases not matched to a gene. The CDR3 loop reads CASGPLPGQGNYGYTF. The CDR3 nucleotides are TGTGCTAGTGGGCCACTTCCGGGACAGGGAAACTATGGCTACACCTTC. The whole variable domain, filled in from reference TRBV12-5 and TRBJ1-2, reads DARVTQTPRHKVTEMGQEVTMRCQPILGHNTVFWYRQTMMQGLELLAYFRNRAPLDDSGMPKDRFSAEMPDATLATLKIQPSEPRDSAVYFCASGPLPGQGNYGYTFGSGTRLTVV.

V usage is TRBV18 and J usage is TRBJ2-3; the match to TRBD2 covers 9 bases. The V segment lost 4 bases and the J segment 2 bases; nucleotides outside the gene matches: 4. Germline CDR1 is KGHSH and CDR2 is LQKENI. This CDR3 region has 15 residues. DNA for the CDR3: TGTGCCAGCTCACTGACTAGCGGAACCACAGATACGCAGTATTTT. Protein sequence: CASSLTSGTTDTQYF.

The chain employs TRBV18 and TRBJ1-2, with 11 bases fitting TRBD1. J lost 7 bases, V lost 4 bases, and 5 bases had no gene match. The germline V gene has CDR1 KGHSH and CDR2 LQKENI. The CDR3 covers 14 residues. CDR3: CASSRDRGEGGYTF. The CDR3 DNA is TGTGCCAGCTCACGGGACAGGGGGGAAGGTGGCTACACCTTC.

The table lists this clone with a few counts. The chain links TRBV2 to TRBJ1-2, with D perhaps TRBD1 (5 bases). Per the germline V gene, CDR1 is SNHLY and CDR2 is FYNNEI. The CDR3 contains 14 residues. V dropped 3 bases and J dropped 4 bases, with 12 bases sitting between them. In nucleotides, the CDR3 is TGTGCCAGCAGTGAGGCAGGGAACCGCTATGGCTACACCTTC. Translation gives CASSEAGNRYGYTF.

This clone was observed a handful of times. This chain uses TRBV7-8 with TRBJ2-2; no clear D gene. Germline CDR1 SGHVS, CDR2 FQNEAQ. Trimming left V 1 base short and J 0 bases short, with 6 bases between. The CDR3 totals 15 residues. CDR3 DNA: TGTGCCAGCAGCTTAGACTACCCGAACACCGGGGAGCTGTTTTTT. Amino acids: CASSLDYPNTGELFF.

J is TRBJ1-5 and V is TRBV19, with D perhaps matching TRBD1 (5 bases). The V end was cut by 3 bases, the J end by 6 bases, with 6 bases between. The germline V gene encodes CDR1 LNHDA and CDR2 SQIVND (reference sequence). The CDR3 length is 12 residues. CDR3 sequence: CASSMGGQPQHF. The CDR3 DNA sequence: TGTGCCAGTAGTATGGGGGGTCAGCCCCAGCATTTT.

J is TRBJ1-2 and V is TRBV28; TRBD1 agrees at 9 bases. Germline V gene data show CDR1 as MDHEN and CDR2 as SYDVKM. This CDR3 spans 13 amino acids. J lost 7 bases, V lost 4 bases, and 4 bases had no gene match. DNA of the CDR3: TGTGCCAGCAGTTCGGGACAGGGTCTTGGCTACACCTTC. Translating it yields CASSSGQGLGYTF.

J is TRBJ2-3 and V is TRBV11-3, with 7 bases fitting TRBD2. The germline V gene encodes CDR1 SGHNT and CDR2 YENEEA. The V gene end was trimmed by 5 bases and the J gene end by 6 bases; junction bases not matched to a gene: 2. The CDR3 runs to 12 residues. The CDR3 reads CASSPSGDTQYF. In nucleotides, the CDR3 is TGTGCCAGCAGCCCTAGCGGCGATACGCAGTATTTT.

The V call is TRBV5-4, the J call TRBJ2-3, with 15 bases fitting TRBD2. With V trimmed by 3 bases and J by 3 bases, 8 bases remained unmatched. The CDR3 runs 18 residues. Germline-derived CDR1 and CDR2 are SGHNT and YYREEE (reference sequence). The CDR3 spells CASSSPGLAGGMTDTQYF. CDR3 nucleotides: TGTGCCAGCAGCTCTCCGGGACTAGCGGGGGGTATGACAGATACGCAGTATTTT. The full variable domain, its missing parts supplied by reference TRBV5-4 and TRBJ2-3, is ETGVTQSPTHLIKTRGQQVTLRCSSQSGHNTVSWYQQALGQGPQFIFQYYREEENGRGNFPPRFSGLQFPNYSSELNVNALELDDSALYLCASSSPGLAGGMTDTQYFGPGTRLTVL.